Here is one T cell receptor (beta chain) with its context. This sample was taken from a study of T cell changes during pregnancy in multiple sclerosis. This table comes from immunoSEQ multiplex PCR, and its TCRdb copy is limited to in-frame clones, with some not included. The data show about 120,000 clones, approximately 94% seen once. CDR3 size: 13 residues. Germline CDR1 reads SGHNT; CDR2 reads YYREEE (reference sequence). The ends were cut back, 4 bases at V and 5 bases at J, with 10 bases in the middle. This sequence was found in a female donor with multiple sclerosis, enrolled in a pregnancy study. This rearrangement joins TRBV5-4 to TRBJ2-1; D not resolved. The specimen comprised peripheral blood, sampled before pregnancy. The CDR3 protein is CASSLSTDNEQFF. The DNA for the CDR3 is TGTGCCAGCAGCCTCTCCACTGACAATGAGCAGTTCTTC.